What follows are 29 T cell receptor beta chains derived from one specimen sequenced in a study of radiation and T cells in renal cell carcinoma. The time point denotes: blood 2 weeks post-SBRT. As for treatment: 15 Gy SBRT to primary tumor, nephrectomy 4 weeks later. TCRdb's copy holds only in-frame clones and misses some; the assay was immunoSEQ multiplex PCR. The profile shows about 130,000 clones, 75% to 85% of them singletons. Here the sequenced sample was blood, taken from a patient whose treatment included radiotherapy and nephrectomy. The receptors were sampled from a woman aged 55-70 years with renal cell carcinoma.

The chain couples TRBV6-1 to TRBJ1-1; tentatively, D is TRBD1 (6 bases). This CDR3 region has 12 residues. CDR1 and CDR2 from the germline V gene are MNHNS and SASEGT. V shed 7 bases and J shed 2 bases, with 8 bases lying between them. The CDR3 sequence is CASMGGNTEAFF. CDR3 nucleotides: TGTGCCAGCATGGGGGGCAACACTGAAGCTTTCTTT.

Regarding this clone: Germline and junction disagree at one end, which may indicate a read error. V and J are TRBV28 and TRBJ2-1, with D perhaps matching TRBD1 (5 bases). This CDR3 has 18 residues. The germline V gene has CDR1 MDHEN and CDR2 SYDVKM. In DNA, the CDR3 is TGTGCCAGCAGTCCGGATTACGATCAGGGTATTTCCTACAATGGGCAGTTCTTC. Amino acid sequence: CASSPDYDQGISYNGQFF.

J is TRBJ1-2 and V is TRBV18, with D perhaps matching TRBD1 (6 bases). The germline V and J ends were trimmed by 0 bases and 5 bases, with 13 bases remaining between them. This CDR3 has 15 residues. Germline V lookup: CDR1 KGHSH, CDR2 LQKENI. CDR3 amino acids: CASSPPQGRGYGYTF. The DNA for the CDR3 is TGTGCCAGCTCACCACCCCAGGGGAGAGGTTATGGCTACACCTTC.

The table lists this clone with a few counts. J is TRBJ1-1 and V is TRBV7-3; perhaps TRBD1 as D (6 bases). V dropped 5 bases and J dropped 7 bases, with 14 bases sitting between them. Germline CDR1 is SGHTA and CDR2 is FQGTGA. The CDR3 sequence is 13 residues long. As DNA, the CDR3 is TGTGCCAGCAGCCCCGGGACACAGGGTGAAGCTTTCTTT. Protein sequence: CASSPGTQGEAFF.

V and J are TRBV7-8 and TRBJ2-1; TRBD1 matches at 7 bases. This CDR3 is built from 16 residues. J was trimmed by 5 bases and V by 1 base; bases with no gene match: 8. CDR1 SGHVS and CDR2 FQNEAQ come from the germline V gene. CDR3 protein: CASSLESQGLNNEQFF. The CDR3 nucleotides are TGTGCCAGCAGCTTAGAGTCACAGGGGTTGAACAATGAGCAGTTCTTC.

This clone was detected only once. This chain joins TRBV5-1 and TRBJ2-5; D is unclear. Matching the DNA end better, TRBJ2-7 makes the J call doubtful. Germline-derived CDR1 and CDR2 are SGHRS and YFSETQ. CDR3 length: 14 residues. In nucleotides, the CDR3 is TGCGCCAGCAGCTTGGACGGTTTCTCCTACGAGCAGTACTTC. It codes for CASSLDGFSYEQYF.

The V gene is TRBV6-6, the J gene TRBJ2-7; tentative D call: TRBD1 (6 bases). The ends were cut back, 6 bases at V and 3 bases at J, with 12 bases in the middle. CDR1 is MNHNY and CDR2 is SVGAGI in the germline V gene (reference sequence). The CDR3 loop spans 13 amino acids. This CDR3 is CASSYRRGYEQYF. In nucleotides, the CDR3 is TGTGCCAGCAGCTATCGCAGGGGCTACGAGCAGTACTTC.

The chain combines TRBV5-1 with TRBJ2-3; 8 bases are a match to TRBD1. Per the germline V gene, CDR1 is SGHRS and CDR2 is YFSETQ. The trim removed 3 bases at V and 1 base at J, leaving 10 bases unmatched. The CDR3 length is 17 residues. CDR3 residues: CASSWRTGFEGTDTQYF. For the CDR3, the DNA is TGCGCCAGCAGCTGGAGGACAGGGTTTGAGGGCACAGATACGCAGTATTTT.

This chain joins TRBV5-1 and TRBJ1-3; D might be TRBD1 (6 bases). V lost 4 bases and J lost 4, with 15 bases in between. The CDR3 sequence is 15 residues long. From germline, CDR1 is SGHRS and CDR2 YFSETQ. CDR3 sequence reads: CASSPEGGQGNTIYF. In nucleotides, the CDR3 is TGCGCCAGCAGCCCGGAAGGGGGGCAAGGAAACACCATATATTTT.

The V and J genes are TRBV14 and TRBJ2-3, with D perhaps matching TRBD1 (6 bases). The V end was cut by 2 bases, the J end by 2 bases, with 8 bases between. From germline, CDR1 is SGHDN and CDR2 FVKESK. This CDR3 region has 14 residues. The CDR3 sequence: CASSQQGNTDTQYF. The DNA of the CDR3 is TGTGCCAGCAGCCAACAGGGGAACACAGATACGCAGTATTTT.

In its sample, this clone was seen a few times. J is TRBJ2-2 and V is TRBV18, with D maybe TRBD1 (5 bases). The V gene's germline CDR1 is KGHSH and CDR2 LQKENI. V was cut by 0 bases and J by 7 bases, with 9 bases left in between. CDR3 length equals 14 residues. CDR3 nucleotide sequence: TGTGCCAGCTCACCACCAGGGGCGGACGGGGAGCTGTTTTTT. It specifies CASSPPGADGELFF.

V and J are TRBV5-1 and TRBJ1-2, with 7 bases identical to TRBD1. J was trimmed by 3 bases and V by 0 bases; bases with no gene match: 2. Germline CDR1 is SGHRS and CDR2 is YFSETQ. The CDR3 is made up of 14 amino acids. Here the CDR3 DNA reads TGCGCCAGCAGCTTGGGACAGGGCCACTATGGCTACACCTTC. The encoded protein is CASSLGQGHYGYTF.

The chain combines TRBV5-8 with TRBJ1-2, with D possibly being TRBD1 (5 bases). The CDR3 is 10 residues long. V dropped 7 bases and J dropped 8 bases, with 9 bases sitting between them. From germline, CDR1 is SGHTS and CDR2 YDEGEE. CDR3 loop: CASRRGGYTF. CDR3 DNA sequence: TGTGCCAGCCGCCGGGGGGGCTACACCTTC. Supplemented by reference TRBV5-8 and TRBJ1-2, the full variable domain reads EAGVTQSPTHLIKTRGQQATLRCSPISGHTSVYWYQQALGLGLQFLLWYDEGEERNRGNFPPRFSGRQFPNYSSELNVNALELEDSALYLCASRRGGYTFGSGTRLTVV.

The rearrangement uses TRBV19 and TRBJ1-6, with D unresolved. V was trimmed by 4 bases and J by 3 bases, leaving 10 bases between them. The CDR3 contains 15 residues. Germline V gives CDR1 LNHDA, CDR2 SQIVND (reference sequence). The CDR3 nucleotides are TGTGCCAGTAGTACGACGGGGAACTATAATTCACCCCTCCACTTT. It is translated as CASSTTGNYNSPLHF.

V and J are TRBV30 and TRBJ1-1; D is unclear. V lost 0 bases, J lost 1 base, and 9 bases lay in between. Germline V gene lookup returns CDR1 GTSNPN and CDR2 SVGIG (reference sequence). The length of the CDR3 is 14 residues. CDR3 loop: CAWSVISANTEAFF. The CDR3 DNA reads TGTGCCTGGAGTGTAATCTCCGCGAACACTGAAGCTTTCTTT. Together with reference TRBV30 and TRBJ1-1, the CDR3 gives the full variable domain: SQTIHQWPATLVQPVGSPLSLECTVEGTSNPNLYWYRQAAGRGLQLLFYSVGIGQISSEVPQNLSASRPQDRQFILSSKKLLLSDSGFYLCAWSVISANTEAFFGQGTRLTVV.

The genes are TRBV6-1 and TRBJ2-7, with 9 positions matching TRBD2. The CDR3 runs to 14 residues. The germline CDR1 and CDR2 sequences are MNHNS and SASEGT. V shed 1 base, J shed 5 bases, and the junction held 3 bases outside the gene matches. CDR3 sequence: CASSEVAGVNEQYF. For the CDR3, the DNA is TGTGCCAGCAGTGAAGTAGCGGGAGTGAACGAGCAGTACTTC.

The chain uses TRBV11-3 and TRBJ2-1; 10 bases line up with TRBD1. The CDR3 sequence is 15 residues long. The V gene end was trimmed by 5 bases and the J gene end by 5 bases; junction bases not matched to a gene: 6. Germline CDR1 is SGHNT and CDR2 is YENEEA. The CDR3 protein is CASSARQGANNEQFF. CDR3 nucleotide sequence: TGTGCCAGCAGCGCCAGACAGGGGGCTAACAATGAGCAGTTCTTC.

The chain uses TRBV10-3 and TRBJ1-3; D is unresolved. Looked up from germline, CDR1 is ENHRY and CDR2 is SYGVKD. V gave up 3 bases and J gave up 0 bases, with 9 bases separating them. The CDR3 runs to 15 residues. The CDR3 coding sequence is TGTGCCATCAGTGACAAGGGAGTCTCTGGAAACACCATATATTTT. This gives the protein CAISDKGVSGNTIYF.

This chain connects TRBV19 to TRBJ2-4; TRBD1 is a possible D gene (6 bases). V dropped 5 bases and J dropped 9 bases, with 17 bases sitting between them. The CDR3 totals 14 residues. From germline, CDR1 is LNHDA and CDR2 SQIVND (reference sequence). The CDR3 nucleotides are TGTGCCAGTAGTGTGTTGGGCAGGGGCGGCATTCAGTACTTC. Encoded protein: CASSVLGRGGIQYF.

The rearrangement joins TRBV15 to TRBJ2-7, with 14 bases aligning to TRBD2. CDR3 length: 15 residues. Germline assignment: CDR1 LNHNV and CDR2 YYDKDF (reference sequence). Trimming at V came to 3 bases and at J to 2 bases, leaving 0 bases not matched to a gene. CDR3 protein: CATSRGLAGAYEQYF. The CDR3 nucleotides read TGTGCCACCAGCAGGGGACTAGCGGGAGCCTACGAGCAGTACTTC.

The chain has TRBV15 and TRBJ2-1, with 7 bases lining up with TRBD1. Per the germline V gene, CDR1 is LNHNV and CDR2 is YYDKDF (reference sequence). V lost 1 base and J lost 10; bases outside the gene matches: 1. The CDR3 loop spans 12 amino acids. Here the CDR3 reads CATSRVGGEQFF. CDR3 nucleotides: TGTGCCACCAGCAGAGTAGGGGGCGAGCAGTTCTTC. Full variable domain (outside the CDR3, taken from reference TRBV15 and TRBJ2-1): DAMVIQNPRYQVTQFGKPVTLSCSQTLNHNVMYWYQQKSSQAPKLLFHYYDKDFNNEADTPDNFQSRRPNTSFCFLDIRSPGLGDTAMYLCATSRVGGEQFFGPGTRLTVL.

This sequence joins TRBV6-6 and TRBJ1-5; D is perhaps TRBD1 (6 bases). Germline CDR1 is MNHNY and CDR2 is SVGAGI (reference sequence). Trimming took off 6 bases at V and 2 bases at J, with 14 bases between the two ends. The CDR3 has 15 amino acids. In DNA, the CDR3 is TGTGCCAGCAGACGAGCGGACAGTGGCAATCAGCCCCAGCATTTT. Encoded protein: CASRRADSGNQPQHF.

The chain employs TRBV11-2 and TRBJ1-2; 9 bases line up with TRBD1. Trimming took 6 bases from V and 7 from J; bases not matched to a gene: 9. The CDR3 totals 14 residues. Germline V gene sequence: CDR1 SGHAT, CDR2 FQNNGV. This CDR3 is CASSTLGQGVGYTF. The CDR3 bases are TGTGCCAGCAGTACCTTGGGACAGGGCGTTGGCTACACCTTC.

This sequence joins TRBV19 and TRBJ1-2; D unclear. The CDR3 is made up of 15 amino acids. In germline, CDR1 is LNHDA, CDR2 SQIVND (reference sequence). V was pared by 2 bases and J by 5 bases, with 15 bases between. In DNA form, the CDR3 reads TGTGCCAGTAGTATAAGCCCTCATATCCTTTATGGCTACACCTTC. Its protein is CASSISPHILYGYTF. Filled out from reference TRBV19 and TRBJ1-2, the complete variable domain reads DGGITQSPKYLFRKEGQNVTLSCEQNLNHDAMYWYRQDPGQGLRLIYYSQIVNDFQKGDIAEGYSVSREKKESFPLTVTSAQKNPTAFYLCASSISPHILYGYTFGSGTRLTVV.

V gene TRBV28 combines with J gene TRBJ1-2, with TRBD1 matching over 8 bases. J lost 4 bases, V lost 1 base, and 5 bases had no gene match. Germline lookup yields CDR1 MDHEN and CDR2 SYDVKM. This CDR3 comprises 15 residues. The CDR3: CASSLSQGAGYGYTF. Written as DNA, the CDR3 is TGTGCCAGCAGTTTATCCCAGGGGGCCGGCTATGGCTACACCTTC.

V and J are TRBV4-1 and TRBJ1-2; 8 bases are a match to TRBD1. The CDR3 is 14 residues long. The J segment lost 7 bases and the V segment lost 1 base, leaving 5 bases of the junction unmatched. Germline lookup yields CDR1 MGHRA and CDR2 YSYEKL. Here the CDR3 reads CASSQVDRDSGYTF. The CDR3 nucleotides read TGCGCCAGCAGCCAAGTGGACAGGGATTCTGGCTACACCTTC.

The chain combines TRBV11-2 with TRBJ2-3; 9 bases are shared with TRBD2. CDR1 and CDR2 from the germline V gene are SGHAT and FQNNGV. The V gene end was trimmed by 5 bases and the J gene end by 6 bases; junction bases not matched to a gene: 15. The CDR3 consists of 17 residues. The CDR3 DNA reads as TGTGCCAGCAGCCTAGCGGGACAGCAACATACGCGGGATACGCAGTATTTT. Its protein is CASSLAGQQHTRDTQYF.

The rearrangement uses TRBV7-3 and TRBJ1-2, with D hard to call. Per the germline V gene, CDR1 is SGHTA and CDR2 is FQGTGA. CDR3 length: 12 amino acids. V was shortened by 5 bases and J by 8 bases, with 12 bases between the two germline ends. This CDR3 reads CASSRAAGGYTF. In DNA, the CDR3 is TGTGCCAGCAGCCGGGCCGCCGGCGGCTACACCTTC.

The CDR3 region is CASSFTRGPRGYTF. The CDR3 DNA sequence: TGTGCCAGCAGCTTCACACGGGGACCACGCGGCTACACCTTC. The V gene is TRBV7-9, the J gene TRBJ1-2; perhaps TRBD1 as D (5 bases). From germline, CDR1 is SEHNR and CDR2 FQNEAQ (reference sequence). The CDR3 totals 14 residues. V lost 3 bases and J lost 8, with 16 bases in between.